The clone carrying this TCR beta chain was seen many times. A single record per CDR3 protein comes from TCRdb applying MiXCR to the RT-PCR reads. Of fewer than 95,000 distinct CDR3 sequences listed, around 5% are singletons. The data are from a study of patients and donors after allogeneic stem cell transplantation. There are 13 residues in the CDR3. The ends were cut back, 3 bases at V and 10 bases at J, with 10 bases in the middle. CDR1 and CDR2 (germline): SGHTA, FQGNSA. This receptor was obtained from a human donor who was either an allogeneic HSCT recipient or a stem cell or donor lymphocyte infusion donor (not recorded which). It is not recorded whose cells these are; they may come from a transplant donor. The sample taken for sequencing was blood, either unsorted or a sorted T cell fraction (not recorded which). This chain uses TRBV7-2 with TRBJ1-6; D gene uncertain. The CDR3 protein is CASSFSGGSPLHF. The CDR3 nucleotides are TGTGCCAGCAGCTTTTCGGGTGGATCACCCCTCCACTTT.